This record looks at one T cell receptor beta chain sequence and its context. The antigen is not known. The data stem from a study of spatial heterogeneity in lung cancer. Study context: There were, on average, more than 9.5 raw-read appearances for each unique TCR and UMI combination.

Time point specified: blood at routine non-recurrence follow-up after resection. One entry per CDR3 protein, called by TCRdb with MiXCR from the 5' RACE reads. Of roughly 71,000 distinct CDR3 sequences listed, roughly 8.9% are singletons. Trimming cost V 6 bases and J 1 base; bases outside gene matches: 5. The CDR3 has 15 amino acids. Per germline, CDR1 ENHRY and CDR2 SYGVKD. Broader study findings: At resection, ubiquitous expanded tumor TCRs appeared in blood more than at follow-up.

This receptor was taken from a female donor with early-stage non-small cell lung cancer. This specimen consisted of PBMCs, obtained at follow-up. This chain links TRBV10-3 with TRBJ2-2; 7 bases fit TRBD1. As DNA, the CDR3 is TGTGCCATCAGATATCGACAGGGGAACACCGGGGAGCTGTTTTTT. It yields the protein CAIRYRQGNTGELFF.